These 21 T cell receptor beta chains were all obtained from the same sample, sequenced in a study of beta chain features in type 1 diabetes. TCRB transcripts that were expressed got sequenced, as all of the isolated RNA had been reverse transcribed. Repertoires were generated with immunoSEQ multiplex PCR, while TCRdb's copy carries only in-frame clones and drops some. The data contain 450,000 to 550,000 clones, 30% of them singletons. Sequencing was done on a sample of naive CD4+ T cells from blood. The source is a man aged 18 to 30 in good health.

In this sample, this clone turned up a few times. The V call is TRBV30, the J call TRBJ2-6, with D possibly called TRBD1 or TRBD2 (5 bases each). Trimming pared 1 base from V and 2 bases from J, leaving 12 bases between. The CDR3 covers 16 residues. The germline V gene encodes CDR1 GTSNPN and CDR2 SVGIG (reference sequence). CDR3 nucleotide sequence: TGTGCCTGGAGTGAGGGGACCTACCCTGGGGCCAACGTCCTGACTTTC. Its protein is CAWSEGTYPGANVLTF.

CDR3 sequence: CASSQVDRNTGELFF. The CDR3 coding sequence is TGCGCCAGCAGCCAAGTAGACAGGAACACCGGGGAGCTGTTTTTT. The V gene is TRBV4-3, the J gene TRBJ2-2; D possibly corresponds to TRBD1 (5 bases). Germline CDR1 is LGHNA and CDR2 is YSLEER. V lost 1 base to trimming and J lost 1 base, with 7 bases between them. The CDR3 sequence is 15 residues long.

The rearrangement uses TRBV30 and TRBJ1-4; TRBD1 aligns across 9 bases. Germline CDR1 and CDR2: GTSNPN and SVGIG (reference sequence). The CDR3 consists of 13 residues. After removal of 5 bases from V and 4 bases from J, the junction contained 2 bases not matched to a gene. Here the CDR3 reads CAWGTGYNEKLFF. The CDR3 DNA sequence: TGTGCCTGGGGGACAGGGTATAATGAAAAACTGTTTTTT. Supplemented by reference TRBV30 and TRBJ1-4, the full variable domain reads SQTIHQWPATLVQPVGSPLSLECTVEGTSNPNLYWYRQAAGRGLQLLFYSVGIGQISSEVPQNLSASRPQDRQFILSSKKLLLSDSGFYLCAWGTGYNEKLFFGSGTQLSVL.

This clone has a handful of counts. The chain recombines TRBV7-9 with TRBJ1-1, with D unclear. Trimming pared 5 bases from V and 0 bases from J, leaving 7 bases between. The CDR3 is 13 residues long. Germline V CDR1 and CDR2: SEHNR, FQNEAQ (reference sequence). CDR3 amino acids: CASSDGLNTEAFF. CDR3 in DNA: TGTGCCAGCAGCGACGGATTGAACACTGAAGCTTTCTTT.

This clone has a handful of counts. The rearrangement links TRBV7-9 to TRBJ2-1; D gene ambiguous. Germline V gene data show CDR1 as SEHNR and CDR2 as FQNEAQ (reference sequence). V was clipped by 5 bases and J by 5 bases, with 10 bases between them. The CDR3 sequence is 13 residues long. Here the CDR3 DNA reads TGTGCCAGCAGCAGGGATCCTCACAATGAGCAGTTCTTC. It specifies CASSRDPHNEQFF.

This clone came up once. The chain couples TRBV7-2 to TRBJ2-7, with a weak D call TRBD2 (6 bases). Germline CDR1 and CDR2: SGHTA and FQGNSA. This CDR3 region has 15 residues. V was pared by 5 bases and J by 2 bases, with 16 bases between. The CDR3 nucleotides read TGTGCCAGCAGCCTCCGGGCTAGCGACACCTACGAGCAGTACTTC. Protein sequence: CASSLRASDTYEQYF.

This clone was counted only a few times. The gene calls are TRBV25-1 and TRBJ2-5, with D perhaps TRBD2 (5 bases). CDR1 is MGHDK, CDR2 SYGVNS, per germline. The germline V and J ends were trimmed by 6 bases and 4 bases, with 18 bases remaining between them. The CDR3 length is 15 residues. In DNA form, the CDR3 reads TGTGCCAGCAGGAACGGTAGAGGGCTGCGAGAGACCCAGTACTTC. It codes for CASRNGRGLRETQYF.

This clone has a handful of counts. V and J are TRBV5-1 and TRBJ2-1; D gene unclear. V lost 1 base and J 7 bases, leaving 9 bases between the germline ends. Looked up from germline, CDR1 is SGHRS and CDR2 is YFSETQ. CDR3 size: 13 residues. CDR3 nucleotides: TGCGCCAGCAGCTTGAACGCAAATAATGAGCAGTTCTTC. Translating it yields CASSLNANNEQFF.

In this sample, this clone turned up a few times. Other nucleotide sequences in the sample specify the same CDR3. The chain joins TRBV7-2 to TRBJ2-1; 7 positions agree with TRBD1. Germline trimming cut 1 base from V and 4 bases from J; bases unmatched to any gene: 4. Germline loops: CDR1 SGHTA, CDR2 FQGNSA. The CDR3 is 15 residues long. CDR3 residues: CASSLGQGPYNEQFF. CDR3 nucleotide sequence: TGTGCCAGCAGCTTAGGACAGGGTCCGTACAATGAGCAGTTCTTC.

This clone was counted a few times. This chain joins TRBV14 and TRBJ2-7, with D unclear. V shed 4 bases and J shed 6 bases, with 7 bases lying between them. This CDR3 has 11 amino acids. Germline-derived CDR1 and CDR2 are SGHDN and FVKESK. The CDR3 nucleotides are TGTGCCAGCAGCCTTACGGGCGAGCAGTACTTC. Amino acid sequence: CASSLTGEQYF.

The chain couples TRBV29-1 to TRBJ1-1, with D tentatively TRBD1 (5 bases). V was shortened by 1 base and J by 1 base, with 10 bases between the two germline ends. CDR3 length equals 14 residues. Germline V gene data show CDR1 as SQVTM and CDR2 as ANQGSEA. CDR3 residues: CSVEGRAKNTEAFF. The DNA of the CDR3 is TGCAGCGTTGAAGGCAGGGCGAAGAACACTGAAGCTTTCTTT.

This chain connects TRBV2 to TRBJ2-3; 8 bases are shared with TRBD2. The CDR3 has 14 amino acids. From germline, CDR1 is SNHLY and CDR2 FYNNEI. V shed 8 bases and J 3 bases; nucleotides not matched to a gene: 7. The chain's CDR3 is CASWREVGTDTQYF. CDR3 nucleotides: TGTGCCAGCTGGCGGGAGGTCGGTACAGATACGCAGTATTTT.

This clone was seen a handful of times. The same CDR3 arises from other DNA sequences in this sample as well. V is TRBV2 and J is TRBJ1-1, with D unresolved. The CDR3 has 13 amino acids. V was shortened by 1 base and J by 0 bases, with 3 bases between the two germline ends. Germline CDR1 is SNHLY and CDR2 is FYNNEI. The CDR3 is CASSEEVNTEAFF. CDR3 nucleotide sequence: TGTGCCAGCAGTGAAGAGGTGAACACTGAAGCTTTCTTT.

This clone was found a few times. The chain recombines TRBV29-1 with TRBJ1-1; D might be TRBD1 (5 bases). This CDR3 region has 12 residues. Between the trimmed V and J ends, which lost 7 bases and 2 bases, there was a span of 11 bases. The germline gives CDR1 SQVTM, CDR2 ANQGSEA. The CDR3 sequence is CSGRQINTEAFF. CDR3 sequence (DNA): TGCAGCGGACGACAGATTAACACTGAAGCTTTCTTT. Filled out from reference TRBV29-1 and TRBJ1-1, the complete variable domain reads SAVISQKPSRDICQRGTSLTIQCQVDSQVTMMFWYRQQPGQSLTLIATANQGSEATYESGFVIDKFPISRPNLTFSTLTVSNMSPEDSSIYLCSGRQINTEAFFGQGTRLTVV.

This clone was recorded a few times. Different DNA sequences within this sample yield the same CDR3. The chain couples TRBV30 to TRBJ2-3; D is unclear. Trimming removed 3 bases from V and 2 bases from J, with 3 bases in between. Looked up from germline, CDR1 is GTSNPN and CDR2 is SVGIG (reference sequence). This CDR3 is 11 amino acids long. The CDR3, as DNA: TGTGCCTGGAGAACCACAGATACGCAGTATTTT. This encodes CAWRTTDTQYF. The full variable domain, completed using reference TRBV30 and TRBJ2-3, is SQTIHQWPATLVQPVGSPLSLECTVEGTSNPNLYWYRQAAGRGLQLLFYSVGIGQISSEVPQNLSASRPQDRQFILSSKKLLLSDSGFYLCAWRTTDTQYFGPGTRLTVL.

The chain has TRBV6-6 and TRBJ2-3; 12 bases match TRBD2. V lost 4 bases and J lost 3; bases outside the gene matches: 2. The CDR3 consists of 15 residues. The V gene's germline CDR1 is MNHNY and CDR2 SVGAGI (reference sequence). The CDR3 here is CASSSTSGRTDTQYF. The CDR3 DNA reads TGTGCCAGCAGTTCGACTAGCGGGAGAACAGATACGCAGTATTTT.

A few counts support this clone. The J gene is TRBJ2-3, the V gene TRBV7-3; 9 bases fit TRBD1. This CDR3 spans 15 amino acids. J lost 5 bases, V lost 4 bases, and 7 bases had no gene match. Germline V CDR1 and CDR2: SGHTA, FQGTGA. CDR3 amino acids: CASSSYGQGRDTQYF. In DNA form, the CDR3 reads TGTGCCAGCAGCTCCTACGGACAGGGGAGAGATACGCAGTATTTT.

This clone occurred a few times. This chain uses TRBV7-2 with TRBJ2-1; either TRBD1 or TRBD2 may fit D (5 bases each). The CDR3 totals 15 residues. Per germline, CDR1 SGHTA and CDR2 FQGNSA. V lost 5 bases and J 1 base, leaving 12 bases between the germline ends. The CDR3 nucleotides are TGTGCCAGCAGCAAAGGGTGGGGGTCCTACAATGAGCAGTTCTTC. This sequence encodes CASSKGWGSYNEQFF. The variable domain in full, completed from reference TRBV7-2 and TRBJ2-1, reads GAGVSQSPSNKVTEKGKDVELRCDPISGHTALYWYRQSLGQGLEFLIYFQGNSAPDKSGLPSDRFSAERTGGSVSTLTIQRTQQEDSAVYLCASSKGWGSYNEQFFGPGTRLTVL.

The V gene is TRBV5-1, the J gene TRBJ2-3; 8 positions agree with TRBD1. This CDR3 has 13 residues. V dropped 7 bases and J dropped 1; count of bases not matched to a gene: 2. Per the germline V gene, CDR1 is SGHRS and CDR2 is YFSETQ. DNA for the CDR3: TGCGCCAGCGCGGGACAGGGCACAGATACGCAGTATTTT. This codes for CASAGQGTDTQYF. The variable domain in full, with the rest retrieved from reference TRBV5-1 and TRBJ2-3, is KAGVTQTPRYLIKTRGQQVTLSCSPISGHRSVSWYQQTPGQGLQFLFEYFSETQRNKGNFPGRFSGRQFSNSRSEMNVSTLELGDSALYLCASAGQGTDTQYFGPGTRLTVL.

This clone was observed a few times. The rearrangement joins TRBV15 to TRBJ2-7, with D tentatively TRBD1 (6 bases). The V gene lost 1 base and the J gene lost 0 bases, with 10 bases spanning the gap. Germline V gives CDR1 LNHNV, CDR2 YYDKDF (reference sequence). CDR3 size: 15 residues. The CDR3 here is CATSRAGQYSYEQYF. The CDR3 DNA reads TGTGCCACCAGCAGAGCGGGACAATACTCCTACGAGCAGTACTTC. Looking up the rest from reference TRBV15 and TRBJ2-7 gives the full variable domain: DAMVIQNPRYQVTQFGKPVTLSCSQTLNHNVMYWYQQKSSQAPKLLFHYYDKDFNNEADTPDNFQSRRPNTSFCFLDIRSPGLGDTAMYLCATSRAGQYSYEQYFGPGTRLTVT.

The chain uses TRBV5-6 and TRBJ2-7; 9 bases fit TRBD2. The CDR3 spans 13 residues. The germline gives CDR1 SGHDT, CDR2 YYEEEE. The trim removed 6 bases at V and 7 bases at J, leaving 8 bases unmatched. This CDR3 is CASTGTSTGEQYF. The DNA for the CDR3 is TGTGCCAGCACCGGGACTAGCACTGGTGAGCAGTACTTC. Supplemented by reference TRBV5-6 and TRBJ2-7, the full variable domain reads DAGVTQSPTHLIKTRGQQVTLRCSPKSGHDTVSWYQQALGQGPQFIFQYYEEEERQRGNFPDRFSGHQFPNYSSELNVNALLLGDSALYLCASTGTSTGEQYFGPGTRLTVT.